The 13 T cell receptor beta chains reported below all come from one sample, sequenced in a study of vaccination and CD4 T cells after COVID-19. The antigens for these receptors are not known. Cultured CD4+ T cell DNA underwent sequencing with the Oncomine TCR Beta short-read assay. In TCRdb, the PCR reads were re-called with MiXCR into one record per CDR3 protein. The sample lists about 24,000 distinct CDR3 sequences, more than 25% occurring once. The sample's time point: late sampling 161 to 241 days after vaccination in a few convalescent patients. As for treatment: roughly nine-day PBMC culture with coronavirus spike peptide pools or control peptides (ViraFEST assay). This material consisted of CD4+ T cells from blood, cultured in vitro, taken about 7 months after SARS-CoV-2 vaccination. Receptor source: a human donor who had recovered from COVID-19.

The table lists this clonotype with a few counts. This chain links TRBV20-1 with TRBJ2-4; a weak D match, TRBD2 (5 bases). This CDR3 region has 11 residues. The germline gives CDR1 DFQATT, CDR2 SNEGSKA (reference sequence). Trimming left V 3 bases short and J 12 bases short, with 12 bases between. The DNA for the CDR3 is TGCAGTGCTAGGGACTTCCCGGCTCAGTACTTC. Amino acid sequence: CSARDFPAQYF.

The chain recombines TRBV28 with TRBJ2-1; TRBD2 agrees at 12 bases. Germline V gene sequence: CDR1 MDHEN, CDR2 SYDVKM. This CDR3 is 16 amino acids long. Losses at the gene ends were 4 bases for V and 8 bases for J; bases not matched to a gene: 9. CDR3 coding DNA: TGTGCCAGCAGTTCCCCGACTAGCGGGAGCTTCGATGAGCAGTTCTTC. Translated: CASSSPTSGSFDEQFF.

The table lists this clonotype with a few counts. The chain recombines TRBV7-2 with TRBJ1-2; possibly TRBD1 for D (5 bases). Trimming pared 4 bases from V and 8 bases from J, leaving 14 bases between. Germline V CDR1 and CDR2: SGHTA, FQGNSA. The CDR3 is 13 amino acids. DNA for the CDR3: TGTGCCAGCAGCTCGCAGGGAACGAGCGGCTACACCTTC. It specifies CASSSQGTSGYTF.

This clonotype was found a few times. This chain uses TRBV7-9 with TRBJ1-2; 11 positions match TRBD1. This CDR3 has 14 residues. The V gene end was trimmed by 5 bases and the J gene end by 4 bases; junction bases not matched to a gene: 3. Germline lookup yields CDR1 SEHNR and CDR2 FQNEAQ (reference sequence). In DNA form, the CDR3 reads TGTGCCAGCAGCCGAGGACAGGGGGCCTATGGCTACACCTTC. Its protein product is CASSRGQGAYGYTF. The whole variable domain, remainder taken from reference TRBV7-9 and TRBJ1-2, is DTGVSQNPRHKITKRGQNVTFRCDPISEHNRLYWYRQTLGQGPEFLTYFQNEAQLEKSRLLSDRFSAERPKGSFSTLEIQRTEQGDSAMYLCASSRGQGAYGYTFGSGTRLTVV.

The chain carries TRBV7-9 and TRBJ1-1, with 7 bases matching TRBD1. V was clipped by 4 bases and J by 10 bases; unmatched bases: 12. In germline, CDR1 is SEHNR, CDR2 FQNEAQ (reference sequence). The CDR3 totals 14 residues. The CDR3 reads CASSWLTGRSSAFF. CDR3 in DNA: TGTGCCAGCAGCTGGCTGACAGGGAGGTCTTCAGCTTTCTTT.

The genes are TRBV6-5 and TRBJ2-6, with D possibly being TRBD1 (6 bases). Germline loops: CDR1 MNHEY, CDR2 SVGAGI. The germline V and J ends were trimmed by 1 base and 3 bases, with 10 bases remaining between them. The CDR3 has 16 amino acids. The CDR3 region is CASSYLQGGGANVLTF. CDR3 sequence (DNA): TGTGCCAGCAGTTACTTACAGGGTGGTGGGGCCAACGTCCTGACTTTC.

This clonotype has only a few counts. This chain joins TRBV20-1 and TRBJ2-7, with 11 nucleotides matching TRBD2. J gave up 2 bases and V 8 bases, and 5 bases lay outside the gene matches. In germline, CDR1 is DFQATT, CDR2 SNEGSKA (reference sequence). The CDR3 has 13 amino acids. CDR3 nucleotides: TGCAGTTCCCGACTAGCGGGAACCTACGAGCAGTACTTC. Its translation: CSSRLAGTYEQYF.

The chain links TRBV19 to TRBJ2-3; possibly TRBD2 for D (5 bases). The germline V gene encodes CDR1 LNHDA and CDR2 SQIVND (reference sequence). Trimming removed 5 bases at V and 2 bases at J, with 8 bases between. The CDR3 is 13 amino acids. CDR3 loop: CASSADFTDTQYF. CDR3 nucleotides: TGTGCCAGTAGTGCGGACTTCACAGATACGCAGTATTTT.

The V and J genes are TRBV7-3 and TRBJ2-1; 7 bases match TRBD2. Unmatched junction bases numbered 7, after V lost 5 bases and J lost 9 bases. This CDR3 has 13 residues. The V gene's germline CDR1 is SGHTA and CDR2 FQGTGA. This CDR3 reads CASSPASGPEQFF. In DNA form, the CDR3 reads TGTGCCAGCAGCCCTGCTAGCGGTCCTGAGCAGTTCTTC.

The chain joins TRBV20-1 to TRBJ2-3; 9 bases are a match to TRBD2. The CDR3 covers 14 residues. V shed 2 bases, J shed 3 bases, and the junction held 3 bases outside the gene matches. Germline V gives CDR1 DFQATT, CDR2 SNEGSKA (reference sequence). The CDR3 nucleotides read TGCAGTGCTAGAAAGAGCGGGGGGACAGATACGCAGTATTTT. It yields the protein CSARKSGGTDTQYF.

This clonotype was seen a few times. CDR3 nucleotide sequence: TGTGCCAGCAGTGAAGGGGCACCGCTTTATTCACCCCTCCACTTT. Encoded protein: CASSEGAPLYSPLHF. This chain joins TRBV6-1 and TRBJ1-6; no clear D. Trimming cost V 1 base and J 8 bases, with 12 bases left between them. The CDR3 consists of 15 residues. Germline V gives CDR1 MNHNS, CDR2 SASEGT.

A word on this clonotype: The conserved phenylalanine or tryptophan is not found at the CDR3 terminus, so this likely reflects a read error. The chain has TRBV20-1 and TRBJ2-3, with D uncertain. V was pared by 2 bases and J by 3 bases, with 12 bases between. CDR1 is DFQATT, CDR2 SNEGSKA, per germline (reference sequence). This CDR3 has 14 amino acids. CDR3 region: CSARRVLGTDTQYL. The CDR3 nucleotides are TGCAGTGCTAGACGGGTGTTGGGTACAGATACGCAGTATTTG.

This clonotype was seen a handful of times. The V gene is TRBV10-1, the J gene TRBJ2-3; D gene unclear. Germline lookup yields CDR1 WNHNN and CDR2 SYGVQD (reference sequence). Trimming stripped 11 bases from V and 5 bases from J, with 11 bases between. The CDR3 runs 11 residues. CDR3 in amino acids: CAEPSGDTQYF. The CDR3 DNA is TGCGCCGAGCCGTCCGGAGATACGCAGTATTTT.